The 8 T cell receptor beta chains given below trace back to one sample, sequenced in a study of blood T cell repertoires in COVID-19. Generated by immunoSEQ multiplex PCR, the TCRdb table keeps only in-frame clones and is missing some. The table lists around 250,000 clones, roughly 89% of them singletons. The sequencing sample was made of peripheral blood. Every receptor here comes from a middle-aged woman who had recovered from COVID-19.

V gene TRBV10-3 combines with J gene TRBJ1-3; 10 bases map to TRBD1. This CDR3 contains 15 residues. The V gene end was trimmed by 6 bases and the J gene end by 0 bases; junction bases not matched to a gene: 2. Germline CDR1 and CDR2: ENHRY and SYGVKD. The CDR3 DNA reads TGTGCCATCAGCGGGACAGGGGACTCTGGAAACACCATATATTTT. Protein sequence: CAISGTGDSGNTIYF.

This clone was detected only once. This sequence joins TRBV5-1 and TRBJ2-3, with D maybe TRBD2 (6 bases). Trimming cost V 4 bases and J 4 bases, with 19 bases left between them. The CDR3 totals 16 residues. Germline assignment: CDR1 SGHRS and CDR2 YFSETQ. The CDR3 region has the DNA TGCGCCAGCAGCCCCCGTTTATCTAGCGTTTCAGATACGCAGTATTTT. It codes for CASSPRLSSVSDTQYF. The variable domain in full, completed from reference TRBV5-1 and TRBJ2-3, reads KAGVTQTPRYLIKTRGQQVTLSCSPISGHRSVSWYQQTPGQGLQFLFEYFSETQRNKGNFPGRFSGRQFSNSRSEMNVSTLELGDSALYLCASSPRLSSVSDTQYFGPGTRLTVL.

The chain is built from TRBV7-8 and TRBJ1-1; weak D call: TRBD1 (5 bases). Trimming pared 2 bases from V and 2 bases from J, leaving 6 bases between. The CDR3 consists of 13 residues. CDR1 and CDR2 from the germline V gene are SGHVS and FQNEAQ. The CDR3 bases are TGTGCCAGCAGCTTACAGGGAAACACTGAAGCTTTCTTT. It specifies CASSLQGNTEAFF.

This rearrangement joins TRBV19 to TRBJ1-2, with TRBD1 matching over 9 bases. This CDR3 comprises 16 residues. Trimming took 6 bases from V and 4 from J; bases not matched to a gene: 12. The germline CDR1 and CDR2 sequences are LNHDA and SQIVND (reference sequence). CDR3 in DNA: TGTGCCAGTAGAGGCCGTGGGACAGGGAGGGGCTATGGCTACACCTTC. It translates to CASRGRGTGRGYGYTF.

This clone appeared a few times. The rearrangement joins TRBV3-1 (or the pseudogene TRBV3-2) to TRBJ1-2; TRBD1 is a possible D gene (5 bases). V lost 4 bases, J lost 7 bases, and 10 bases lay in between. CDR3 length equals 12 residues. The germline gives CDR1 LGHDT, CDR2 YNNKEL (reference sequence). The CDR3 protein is CASSLGRGGYTF. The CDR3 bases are TGTGCCAGCAGCCTTGGGAGGGGTGGCTACACCTTC.

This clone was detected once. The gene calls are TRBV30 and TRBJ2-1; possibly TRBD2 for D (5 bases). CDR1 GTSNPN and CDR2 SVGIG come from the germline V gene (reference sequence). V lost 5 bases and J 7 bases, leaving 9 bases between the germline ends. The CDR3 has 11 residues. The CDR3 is CAWGRGNEQFF. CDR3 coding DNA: TGTGCCTGGGGAAGAGGGAATGAGCAGTTCTTC.

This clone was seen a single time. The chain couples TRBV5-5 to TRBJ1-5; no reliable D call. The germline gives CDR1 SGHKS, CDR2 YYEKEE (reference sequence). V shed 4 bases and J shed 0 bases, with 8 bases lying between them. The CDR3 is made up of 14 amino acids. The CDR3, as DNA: TGTGCCAGCAGCGTTACTAATAGCAATCAGCCCCAGCATTTT. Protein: CASSVTNSNQPQHF.

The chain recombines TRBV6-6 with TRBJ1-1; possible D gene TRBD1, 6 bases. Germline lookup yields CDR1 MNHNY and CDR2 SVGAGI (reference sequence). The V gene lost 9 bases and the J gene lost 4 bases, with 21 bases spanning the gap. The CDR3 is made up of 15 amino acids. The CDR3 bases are TGTGCCAGTAGAAAGCGGGGGGCGCCGGCCACTGAAGCTTTCTTT. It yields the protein CASRKRGAPATEAFF.